The sequence of this T cell receptor (beta chain) was determined in a study of blood T cell repertoires in COVID-19. Study in general: The samples span acute and convalescent COVID-19 from the United States, Italy and Spain. From T cells, B-cell-depleted T cells, or PBMCs came the material, which was cDNA or gDNA.

Those enrolled, adults aged 18 to 89 years, came from about 24 US areas. With V trimmed by 8 bases and J by 8 bases, 6 bases remained unmatched. Looked up from germline, CDR1 is WNHNN and CDR2 is SYGVQD (reference sequence). The CDR3 is 13 residues long. In the original workflow: Amplifying reference gene primers gave estimates of nucleated cell counts. The assay was immunoSEQ multiplex PCR, and TCRdb's table has in-frame clones only and misses some. V and J calls and clone size follow that table, whereas D and trimming were derived from the DNA. The sample has about 280,000 clones, 85% to 90% seen once.

The rearrangement joins TRBV10-1 to TRBJ2-1, with 10 bases identical to TRBD2. The receptor comes from a woman between 18 and 30 years old with acute COVID-19. The sample comprised PBMCs or T cells enriched from blood (not recorded which). As DNA, the CDR3 is TGCGCCAGCCGACTAGCGGGCGGCTATGAGCAGTTCTTC. Protein sequence: CASRLAGGYEQFF.